One sample yielded the 18 T cell receptor beta chains listed below, sequenced in a study of memory CD4+ T cells and cytomegalovirus serostatus. Generated by immunoSEQ multiplex PCR, the TCRdb table keeps only in-frame clones and is missing some. The sample has tens of thousands of clones; approximately 81% are singletons. Single viable CD3+CD4+CD8-CD45RO+ cells were sorted as the memory CD4+ T cells. Sequenced sample: memory CD4+ T cells from blood. The receptors derive from an adult in good health and CMV-seronegative. Some clones in this sample may be carry-over from other donors' samples.

The J gene is TRBJ2-3, the V gene TRBV12-5; possible D gene TRBD1, 6 bases. There are 16 residues in the CDR3. Between the trimmed V and J ends, which lost 2 bases and 5 bases, there was a span of 17 bases. Germline V gene lookup returns CDR1 LGHNT and CDR2 FRNRAP. The CDR3 is CASGLLLSGGKDTQYF. The CDR3 DNA follows: TGTGCTAGTGGTTTGTTACTCTCTGGGGGCAAAGATACGCAGTATTTT.

V gene TRBV7-2 combines with J gene TRBJ2-1; possibly TRBD2 for D (6 bases). Per germline, CDR1 SGHTA and CDR2 FQGNSA. V was clipped by 6 bases and J by 3 bases, with 15 bases between them. This CDR3 region has 15 residues. This CDR3 reads CASRRPGLDYNEQFF. The CDR3 nucleotides read TGTGCCAGCAGACGACCGGGACTGGACTACAATGAGCAGTTCTTC.

This clone was seen only a few times. The J gene is TRBJ2-1, the V gene TRBV9; 8 bases fit TRBD2. J gave up 10 bases and V 1 base, and 10 bases lay outside the gene matches. The CDR3 extends over 15 amino acids. The V gene's germline CDR1 is SGDLS and CDR2 YYNGEE. Here the CDR3 reads CASSVLLGLGDEQFF. CDR3 in DNA: TGTGCCAGCAGCGTATTGTTGGGACTAGGGGACGAGCAGTTCTTC. The full variable domain, its missing parts supplied by reference TRBV9 and TRBJ2-1, is DSGVTQTPKHLITATGQRVTLRCSPRSGDLSVYWYQQSLDQGLQFLIQYYNGEERAKGNILERFSAQQFPDLHSELNLSSLELGDSALYFCASSVLLGLGDEQFFGPGTRLTVL.

V gene TRBV2 combines with J gene TRBJ2-7; 10 bases are shared with TRBD2. V shed 5 bases, J shed 3 bases, and the junction held 13 bases outside the gene matches. Per germline, CDR1 SNHLY and CDR2 FYNNEI. CDR3 length: 17 amino acids. The CDR3 loop is CASSLASGRGLLYEQYF. In DNA form, the CDR3 reads TGTGCCAGCAGTCTTGCGAGCGGGAGGGGACTTCTCTACGAGCAGTACTTC.

Note on this clone: An end of the junction differs from the germline gene, which may be a read error. V usage is TRBV7-7 and J usage is TRBJ2-7; no firm D call. Germline V gene sequence: CDR1 SSHAT, CDR2 FNYEAQ (reference sequence). The CDR3 length is 13 residues. The CDR3 reads CASSLHGSYEQYF. The CDR3 nucleotides are TGTGCTAGCAGCCTCCATGGATCCTACGAGCAGTACTTC.

This chain joins TRBV2 and TRBJ1-1; D is unresolved. Germline CDR1 and CDR2: SNHLY and FYNNEI. This CDR3 is built from 11 residues. Trimming left V 4 bases short and J 7 bases short, with 7 bases between. CDR3 DNA: TGTGCCAGCAGTGTAATCTATGAAGCTTTCTTT. Its translation is CASSVIYEAFF.

The sample holds a few counts of this clone. This chain uses TRBV9 with TRBJ1-3, with TRBD1 matching 7 bases. V lost 0 bases, J lost 1 base, and 4 bases stayed unmatched. The CDR3 totals 16 residues. Germline-derived CDR1 and CDR2 are SGDLS and YYNGEE. The CDR3 bases are TGTGCCAGCAGCGTAGGACAGGGAGGTTCTGGAAACACCATATATTTT. Its protein is CASSVGQGGSGNTIYF.

This clone has a handful of counts. V and J are TRBV7-8 and TRBJ2-1; 8 bases agree with TRBD1. Germline lookup yields CDR1 SGHVS and CDR2 FQNEAQ. This CDR3 has 15 amino acids. V was pared by 5 bases and J by 5 bases, with 8 bases of the junction left unmatched. The CDR3 DNA reads as TGTGCCAGCAGCCTCCGGGACAGGTTTGACAATGAGCAGTTCTTC. It is translated as CASSLRDRFDNEQFF.

The chain uses TRBV2 and TRBJ1-4; 7 bases fit TRBD1. The CDR3 spans 14 residues. Germline assignment: CDR1 SNHLY and CDR2 FYNNEI. After removal of 5 bases from V and 6 bases from J, the junction contained 6 bases not matched to a gene. The CDR3 is CASSRQGRYEKLFF. The DNA for the CDR3 is TGTGCCAGCAGTCGACAGGGTCGATATGAAAAACTGTTTTTT.

This clone was observed a handful of times. Additional DNA sequences in this sample encode the identical CDR3. The chain uses TRBV27 and TRBJ2-7; 10 positions match TRBD1. CDR1 and CDR2 (germline): MNHEY, SMNVEV (reference sequence). The V segment lost 6 bases and the J segment 3 bases; nucleotides outside the gene matches: 2. There are 13 residues in the CDR3. The CDR3 nucleotides read TGTGCCAGCAGATGGGACAGGGGCTACGAGCAGTACTTC. It codes for CASRWDRGYEQYF.

This clone was counted a single time. The chain links TRBV18 to TRBJ2-7; the D is unclear. Per the germline V gene, CDR1 is KGHSH and CDR2 is LQKENI. V dropped 0 bases and J dropped 2 bases, with 11 bases sitting between them. This CDR3 spans 15 amino acids. The CDR3 bases are TGTGCCAGCTCACCACCGGTCGCCAGACCCTACGAGCAGTACTTC. Its protein is CASSPPVARPYEQYF.

This chain links TRBV18 with TRBJ2-4, with TRBD2 matching over 13 bases. The trim removed 3 bases at V and 7 bases at J, leaving 9 bases unmatched. Germline V gives CDR1 KGHSH, CDR2 LQKENI. CDR3 length: 17 amino acids. The CDR3 reads CASSPGTSGNHRNIQYF. The CDR3 bases are TGTGCCAGCTCACCGGGGACTAGCGGGAACCACCGCAACATTCAGTACTTC.

The chain is built from TRBV6-1 and TRBJ2-2, with 13 nucleotides matching TRBD2. This CDR3 spans 19 amino acids. With V trimmed by 2 bases and J by 0 bases, 6 bases remained unmatched. Germline values: CDR1 MNHNS, CDR2 SASEGT. The CDR3 loop reads CASSERLAGGYTNTGELFF. The CDR3 nucleotides read TGTGCCAGCAGTGAACGACTAGCGGGAGGCTACACGAACACCGGGGAGCTGTTTTTT.

This clone has just one count. The chain carries TRBV2 and TRBJ2-3, with 15 bases fitting TRBD2. Trimming at V came to 6 bases and at J to 10 bases, leaving 8 bases not matched to a gene. Germline CDR1 is SNHLY and CDR2 is FYNNEI. This CDR3 has 15 amino acids. The CDR3 spells CASSFGLAGGRAQYF. The CDR3 bases are TGTGCCAGCAGCTTCGGACTAGCGGGAGGGCGTGCGCAGTATTTT.

This clone was detected only a few times. The V gene is TRBV7-9, the J gene TRBJ1-3, with D uncertain. The CDR3 is made up of 12 amino acids. Germline CDR1 and CDR2: SEHNR and FQNEAQ (reference sequence). V was cut by 5 bases and J by 5 bases, with 7 bases left in between. Here the CDR3 reads CASSISRNTIYF. The CDR3 DNA sequence: TGTGCCAGCAGCATATCAAGAAACACCATATATTTT.

The table lists this clone with a count of one. The J gene is TRBJ1-1, the V gene TRBV18; D ambiguous. Trimming stripped 6 bases from V and 5 bases from J, with 19 bases between. Germline values: CDR1 KGHSH, CDR2 LQKENI. CDR3 size: 15 residues. The CDR3 bases are TGTGCCAGCTCGAAGGTCCGGGCGGAAAATACTGAAGCTTTCTTT. The encoded protein is CASSKVRAENTEAFF.

In DNA form, the CDR3 reads TGTGCCAGCAGCTTAATCGGCGGGAGCTCCTACGAGCAGTACTTC. Protein: CASSLIGGSSYEQYF. V usage is TRBV7-9 and J usage is TRBJ2-7; 7 bases are a match to TRBD2. The CDR3 consists of 15 residues. Per germline, CDR1 SEHNR and CDR2 FQNEAQ (reference sequence). V shed 2 bases and J 0 bases; nucleotides not matched to a gene: 4.

The chain recombines TRBV28 with TRBJ2-7, with D possibly being TRBD1 or TRBD2 (5 bases each). Germline loops: CDR1 MDHEN, CDR2 SYDVKM. The V gene lost 5 bases and the J gene lost 4 bases, with 18 bases spanning the gap. The CDR3 totals 15 residues. The CDR3 spells CASSPPPGAVYEQYF. The CDR3 nucleotides read TGTGCCAGCAGTCCACCCCCCGGGGCAGTTTACGAGCAGTACTTC.